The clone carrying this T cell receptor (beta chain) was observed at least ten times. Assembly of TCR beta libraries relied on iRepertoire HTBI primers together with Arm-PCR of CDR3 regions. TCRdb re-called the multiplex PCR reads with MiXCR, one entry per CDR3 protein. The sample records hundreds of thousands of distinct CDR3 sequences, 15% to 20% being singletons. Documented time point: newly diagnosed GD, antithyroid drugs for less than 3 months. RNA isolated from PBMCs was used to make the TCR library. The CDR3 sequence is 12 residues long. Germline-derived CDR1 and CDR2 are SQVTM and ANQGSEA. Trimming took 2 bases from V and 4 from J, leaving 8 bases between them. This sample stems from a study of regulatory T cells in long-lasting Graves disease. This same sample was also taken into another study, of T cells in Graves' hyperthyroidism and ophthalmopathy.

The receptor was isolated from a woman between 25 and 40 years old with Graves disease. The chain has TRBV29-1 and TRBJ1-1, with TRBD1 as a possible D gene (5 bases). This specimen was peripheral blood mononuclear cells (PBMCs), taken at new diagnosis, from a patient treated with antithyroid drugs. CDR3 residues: CSVELGTTEAFF. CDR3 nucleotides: TGCAGCGTTGAATTAGGGACCACTGAAGCTTTCTTT.